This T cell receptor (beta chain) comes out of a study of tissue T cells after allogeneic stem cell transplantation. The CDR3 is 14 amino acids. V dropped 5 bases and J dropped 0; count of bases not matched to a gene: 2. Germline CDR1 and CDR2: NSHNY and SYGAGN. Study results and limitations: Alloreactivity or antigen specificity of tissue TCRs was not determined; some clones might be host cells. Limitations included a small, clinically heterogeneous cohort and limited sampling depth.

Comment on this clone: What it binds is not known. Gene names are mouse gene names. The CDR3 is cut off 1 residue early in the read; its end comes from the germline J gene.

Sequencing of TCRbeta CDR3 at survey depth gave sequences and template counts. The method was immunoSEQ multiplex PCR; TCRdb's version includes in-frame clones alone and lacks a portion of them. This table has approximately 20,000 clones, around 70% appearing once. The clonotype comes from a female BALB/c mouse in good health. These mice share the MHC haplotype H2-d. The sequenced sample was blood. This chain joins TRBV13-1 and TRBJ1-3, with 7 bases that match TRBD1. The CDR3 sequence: CASRSGGSGNTLYF. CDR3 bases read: TGTGCCAGCAGGTCAGGGGGTTCTGGAAATACGCTCTAT.